The 21 T cell receptor beta chains below were found in one sample sequenced in a study of patients and donors after allogeneic stem cell transplantation. TCRdb called the RT-PCR reads again in MiXCR, with one record for every CDR3 protein. The profile shows roughly 880,000 distinct CDR3 sequences, 18% of them singletons. Sequencing was carried out using blood, either unsorted or a sorted T cell fraction (not recorded which). Receptors originate from a human donor who was either an allogeneic HSCT recipient or a stem cell or donor lymphocyte infusion donor (not recorded which). It is not recorded whose cells these are; they may come from a transplant donor.

This clonotype appeared a few times. The V and J genes are TRBV20-1 and TRBJ2-1; TRBD2 matches at 8 bases. J lost 4 bases, V lost 2 bases, and 4 bases had no gene match. CDR1 is DFQATT, CDR2 SNEGSKA, per germline (reference sequence). The CDR3 contains 14 residues. Here the CDR3 reads CSARRREAYNEQFF. The CDR3 DNA reads TGCAGTGCTAGACGGCGGGAGGCTTACAATGAGCAGTTCTTC.

This clonotype was seen only a few times. The rearrangement joins TRBV4-1 to TRBJ1-1; D not certain. V lost 4 bases to trimming and J lost 5 bases, with 14 bases between them. Per the germline V gene, CDR1 is MGHRA and CDR2 is YSYEKL. The CDR3 runs to 14 residues. CDR3 coding DNA: TGCGCCAGCAGCCTACACCCCCTGGGGACTGAAGCTTTCTTT. Amino acid sequence: CASSLHPLGTEAFF.

The sample holds one count of this clonotype. This chain connects TRBV7-2 to TRBJ2-3, with 9 bases matching TRBD2. The CDR3 consists of 16 residues. V lost 2 bases to trimming and J lost 5 bases; unmatched junction nucleotides: 8. The germline V gene has CDR1 SGHTA and CDR2 FQGNSA. The CDR3 sequence is CASSLKGGGAIDTQYF. The CDR3 bases are TGTGCCAGCAGCTTAAAGGGCGGGGGGGCCATAGATACGCAGTATTTT.

This clonotype was found many times. The rearrangement uses TRBV5-1 and TRBJ1-6, with D perhaps TRBD1 (5 bases). The CDR3 has 15 amino acids. Germline values: CDR1 SGHRS, CDR2 YFSETQ. Trimming took off 0 bases at V and 10 bases at J, with 14 bases between the two ends. This CDR3 reads CASSLDGDPNSPLHF. CDR3 in DNA: TGCGCCAGCAGCTTGGACGGGGACCCAAACTCACCCCTCCACTTT.

The gene calls are TRBV3-1 and TRBJ2-2; no reliable D call. This CDR3 is 16 amino acids long. Germline V CDR1 and CDR2: LGHDT, YNNKEL (reference sequence). Trimming shortened V by 4 bases and J by 1 base, and 13 bases separated the two germline ends. The CDR3 region is CASSRVSGVNTGELFF. The CDR3 DNA is TGTGCCAGCAGCCGGGTTTCTGGGGTGAACACCGGGGAGCTGTTTTTT.

This clonotype was recorded a few times. The rearrangement joins TRBV4-1 to TRBJ1-2; no firm D call. Germline V gene sequence: CDR1 MGHRA, CDR2 YSYEKL. V was cut by 2 bases and J by 0 bases, with 10 bases left in between. CDR3 length: 15 amino acids. CDR3 protein: CASSQRHGANYGYTF. The CDR3 nucleotides read TGCGCCAGCAGCCAAAGACACGGAGCTAACTATGGCTACACCTTC.

This chain connects TRBV6-5 to TRBJ1-6; D might be TRBD1 (5 bases). Germline V gene lookup returns CDR1 MNHEY and CDR2 SVGAGI. V was cut by 1 base and J by 7 bases, with 14 bases left in between. The CDR3 consists of 16 residues. As DNA, the CDR3 is TGTGCCAGCAGTTACTGGGGGGGGACTCAGAATTCACCCCTCCACTTT. Translation: CASSYWGGTQNSPLHF.

The chain employs TRBV4-1 and TRBJ1-1; 8 nucleotides line up with TRBD1. The CDR3 length is 12 residues. From germline, CDR1 is MGHRA and CDR2 YSYEKL. The ends lost 5 bases at V and 12 bases at J; junction bases unmatched: 8. CDR3 sequence reads: CASSGTGGNPFF. In DNA, the CDR3 is TGCGCCAGCAGCGGGACAGGTGGGAATCCTTTCTTT.

The V gene is TRBV29-1, the J gene TRBJ1-5, with D maybe TRBD1 (6 bases). Deletions cut 6 bases from V and 4 bases from J, with 13 bases between. Germline CDR1 reads SQVTM; CDR2 reads ANQGSEA. CDR3 length equals 13 residues. In DNA, the CDR3 is TGCAGCGTGGGGAGGGGGTCTAATCAGCCCCAGCATTTT. Translating it yields CSVGRGSNQPQHF.

This clonotype was counted only a few times. The V gene is TRBV21-1, the J gene TRBJ2-1; the table's D call of TRBD1 was not tested on the DNA. TRBV21-1 is reported as a pseudogene. This CDR3 is built from 13 residues. DNA of the CDR3: TGTGCCAGCAGCAACGGGGGATACAATGAGCAGTTCTTC. It codes for CASSNGGYNEQFF.

This clonotype was detected only a few times. The gene calls are TRBV4-3 and TRBJ2-7; 10 bases are shared with TRBD2. Unmatched junction bases numbered 5, after V lost 0 bases and J lost 0 bases. The CDR3 covers 17 residues. From germline, CDR1 is LGHNA and CDR2 YSLEER. DNA for the CDR3: TGCGCCAGCAGCCAAGATGTCCGGACTAGCGGCTCCTACGAGCAGTACTTC. Protein product: CASSQDVRTSGSYEQYF.

The chain links TRBV19 to TRBJ1-5, with a tentative D call TRBD1 (5 bases). CDR3 length equals 14 residues. Germline CDR1 reads LNHDA; CDR2 reads SQIVND (reference sequence). Trimming removed 1 base at V and 6 bases at J, with 10 bases between. CDR3 DNA sequence: TGTGCCAGTAGTATAGGGGGCGGGGGTCAGCCCCAGCATTTT. Translating it yields CASSIGGGGQPQHF.

This clonotype was picked up a small number of times. The chain couples TRBV6-2 or TRBV6-3 to TRBJ2-4, with D perhaps matching TRBD1 (6 bases). This CDR3 region has 18 residues. CDR1 is MNHEY, CDR2 SVGEGT, per germline. The germline V and J ends were trimmed by 2 bases and 2 bases, with 19 bases remaining between them. The chain's CDR3 is CASSYTPRQVWTKNIQYF. The DNA of the CDR3 is TGTGCCAGCAGTTACACGCCCAGACAGGTCTGGACCAAAAACATTCAGTACTTC.

The DNA of the CDR3 is TGTGCCAGCAGTTTCGGGCAGGGGCGGCCCTACGAGCAGTACTTC. Its translation is CASSFGQGRPYEQYF. The chain combines TRBV27 with TRBJ2-7; a possible D gene is TRBD1 (6 bases). This CDR3 contains 15 residues. Germline V gene data show CDR1 as MNHEY and CDR2 as SMNVEV (reference sequence). V dropped 3 bases and J dropped 2 bases, with 14 bases sitting between them.

This clonotype has just a few counts. V gene TRBV11-3 combines with J gene TRBJ2-7, with D tentatively TRBD2 (6 bases). Germline CDR1 and CDR2: SGHNT and YENEEA. Trimming pared 5 bases from V and 0 bases from J, leaving 20 bases between. The CDR3 runs 17 residues. CDR3: CASSPFKWREPSYEQYF. The CDR3 DNA is TGTGCCAGCAGCCCATTCAAATGGCGGGAACCCTCCTACGAGCAGTACTTC. Supplemented by reference TRBV11-3 and TRBJ2-7, the full variable domain reads EAGVVQSPRYKIIEKKQPVAFWCNPISGHNTLYWYLQNLGQGPELLIRYENEEAVDDSQLPKDRFSAERLKGVDSTLKIQPAELGDSAVYLCASSPFKWREPSYEQYFGPGTRLTVT.

The chain has TRBV27 and TRBJ2-1, with TRBD2 matching 9 bases. The CDR3 is made up of 16 amino acids. The V gene end was trimmed by 8 bases and the J gene end by 2 bases; junction bases not matched to a gene: 10. CDR1 is MNHEY and CDR2 is SMNVEV in the germline V gene (reference sequence). The CDR3 DNA sequence: TGTGCCAGCGTAGGCGGGGGGGCTATGGCCTACAATGAGCAGTTCTTC. Its protein product is CASVGGGAMAYNEQFF.

The rearrangement joins TRBV12-3 or TRBV12-4 to TRBJ2-2; D is unresolved. Trimming removed 4 bases at V and 0 bases at J, with 15 bases between. The CDR3 is 17 amino acids. The CDR3 DNA sequence: TGTGCCAGCAGTTCTTATCGACTGGCCGCGAACACCGGGGAGCTGTTTTTT. Amino acid sequence: CASSSYRLAANTGELFF.

In its sample, this clonotype was seen a few times. The chain joins TRBV27 to TRBJ2-3; TRBD1 aligns across 8 bases. The CDR3 has 19 residues. Germline V gives CDR1 MNHEY, CDR2 SMNVEV (reference sequence). Germline trimming cut 5 bases from V and 0 bases from J; bases unmatched to any gene: 16. The CDR3 is CASSTSVGQGKVSTDTQYF. CDR3 coding DNA: TGTGCCAGCAGTACCTCCGTCGGACAGGGAAAGGTTAGCACAGATACGCAGTATTTT.

This clonotype has only a few counts. The chain combines TRBV2 with TRBJ2-7; TRBD2 matches 11 bases. Losses at the gene ends were 3 bases for V and 12 bases for J; bases not matched to a gene: 10. Per the germline V gene, CDR1 is SNHLY and CDR2 is FYNNEI. This CDR3 contains 14 residues. CDR3: CASSDRTSGRVLYF. The CDR3 nucleotides read TGTGCCAGCAGTGACCGGACTAGCGGGCGAGTCCTGTACTTC. Full variable domain (remainder filled in from reference TRBV2 and TRBJ2-7): EPEVTQTPSHQVTQMGQEVILRCVPISNHLYFYWYRQILGQKVEFLVSFYNNEISEKSEIFDDQFSVERPDGSNFTLKIRSTKLEDSAMYFCASSDRTSGRVLYFGPGTRLTVT.

The chain couples TRBV19 to TRBJ2-3; D tentatively reads TRBD1 or TRBD2 (5 bases each). The CDR3 spans 13 residues. The V and J ends lost 3 bases and 1 base respectively, with 5 bases between them. CDR1 is LNHDA, CDR2 SQIVND, per germline (reference sequence). The CDR3 loop reads CASSMGGTDTQYF. DNA for the CDR3: TGTGCCAGTAGTATGGGGGGCACAGATACGCAGTATTTT. The full variable domain, its missing parts supplied by reference TRBV19 and TRBJ2-3, is DGGITQSPKYLFRKEGQNVTLSCEQNLNHDAMYWYRQDPGQGLRLIYYSQIVNDFQKGDIAEGYSVSREKKESFPLTVTSAQKNPTAFYLCASSMGGTDTQYFGPGTRLTVL.

This clonotype was detected only a few times. CDR3 in amino acids: CSARDRQGRLEKLFF. DNA for the CDR3: TGCAGTGCTAGAGATCGCCAGGGAAGATTGGAAAAACTGTTTTTT. This chain connects TRBV20-1 to TRBJ1-4; D might be TRBD1 (5 bases). The V end lost 0 bases, the J end lost 8 bases, and 16 bases lay between the germline ends. The CDR3 contains 15 residues. Germline V CDR1 and CDR2: DFQATT, SNEGSKA (reference sequence).